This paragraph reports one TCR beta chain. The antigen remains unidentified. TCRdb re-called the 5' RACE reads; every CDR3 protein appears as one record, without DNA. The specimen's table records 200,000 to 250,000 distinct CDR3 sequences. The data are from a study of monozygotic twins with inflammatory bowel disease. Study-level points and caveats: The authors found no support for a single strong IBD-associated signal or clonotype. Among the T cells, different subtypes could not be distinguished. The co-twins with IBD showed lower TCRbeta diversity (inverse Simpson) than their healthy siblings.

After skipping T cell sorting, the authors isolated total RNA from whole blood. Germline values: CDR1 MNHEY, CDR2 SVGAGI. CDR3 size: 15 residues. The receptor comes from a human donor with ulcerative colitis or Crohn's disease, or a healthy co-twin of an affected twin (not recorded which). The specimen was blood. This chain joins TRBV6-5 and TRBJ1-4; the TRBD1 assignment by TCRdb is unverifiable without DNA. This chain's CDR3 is CASSYGGIGSEKLFF.